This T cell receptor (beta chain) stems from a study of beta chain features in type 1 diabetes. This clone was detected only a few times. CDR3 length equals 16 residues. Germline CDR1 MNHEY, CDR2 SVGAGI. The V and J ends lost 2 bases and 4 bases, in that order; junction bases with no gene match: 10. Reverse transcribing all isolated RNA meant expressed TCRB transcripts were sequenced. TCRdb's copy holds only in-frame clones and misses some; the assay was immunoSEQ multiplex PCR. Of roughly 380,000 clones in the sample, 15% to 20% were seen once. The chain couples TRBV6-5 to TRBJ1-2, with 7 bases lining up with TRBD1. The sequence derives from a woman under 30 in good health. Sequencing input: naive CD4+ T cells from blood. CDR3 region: CASSYDSTGATYGYTF. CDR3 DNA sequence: TGTGCCAGCAGTTACGATAGTACAGGGGCCACCTATGGCTACACCTTC.